Listed here are 25 T cell receptor beta chains from one sample, sequenced in a study of blood T cell repertoires in COVID-19. Profiled with immunoSEQ multiplex PCR; TCRdb holds only in-frame clones, not every one. The table records 120,000 or so clones, 78% of them present only once. The sample consisted of peripheral blood. These receptors originate from a man between 65 and 80 years old with acute or convalescent COVID-19.

V and J are TRBV4-3 and TRBJ2-3; 16 bases are a match to TRBD2. After removal of 4 bases from V and 6 bases from J, the junction contained 7 bases not matched to a gene. The V gene's germline CDR1 is LGHNA and CDR2 YSLEER. The CDR3 has 17 amino acids. Written as DNA, the CDR3 is TGCGCCAGCAGCCCGGGGACTAGCGGGGGGGCTGGTGATACGCAGTATTTT. The encoded protein is CASSPGTSGGAGDTQYF.

The chain recombines TRBV19 with TRBJ1-3; the match to TRBD1 covers 9 bases. There are 17 residues in the CDR3. Germline CDR1 LNHDA, CDR2 SQIVND (reference sequence). The junction had 10 bases not matched to a gene; V was cut back by 7 bases and J by 0 bases. This CDR3 reads CASTEGDRVYSGNTIYF. For the CDR3, the DNA is TGTGCCAGTACCGAGGGGGACAGGGTCTACTCTGGAAACACCATATATTTT.

The chain carries TRBV9 and TRBJ1-5, with D uncertain. The CDR3 covers 14 residues. Germline V CDR1 and CDR2: SGDLS, YYNGEE. Trimming took off 0 bases at V and 4 bases at J, with 8 bases between the two ends. DNA for the CDR3: TGTGCCAGCAGCGTAGGATCGGGGAATCAGCCCCAGCATTTT. The encoded protein is CASSVGSGNQPQHF.

The CDR3 here is CASSGSGGASNEQFF. CDR3 bases: TGTGCCAGCAGTGGTAGCGGGGGGGCTTCTAATGAGCAGTTCTTC. The chain links TRBV2 to TRBJ2-1, with 11 bases that match TRBD2. Germline CDR1 and CDR2: SNHLY and FYNNEI. V was pared by 4 bases and J by 7 bases, with 6 bases of the junction left unmatched. This CDR3 is 15 amino acids long.

J is TRBJ2-7 and V is TRBV2; the D is unclear. Germline assignment: CDR1 SNHLY and CDR2 FYNNEI. The CDR3 consists of 13 residues. Trimming left V 6 bases short and J 2 bases short, with 11 bases between. This chain's CDR3 is CASRVGGTYEQYF. CDR3 bases: TGTGCCAGCAGAGTAGGCGGAACCTACGAGCAGTACTTC.

The V and J genes are TRBV19 and TRBJ1-1; D may be TRBD1 (5 bases). Germline V gene lookup returns CDR1 LNHDA and CDR2 SQIVND (reference sequence). The CDR3 totals 12 residues. Trimming pared 8 bases from V and 1 base from J, leaving 8 bases between. The CDR3 coding sequence is TGTGCCAGTCGGACATCGAACACTGAAGCTTTCTTT. Its translation: CASRTSNTEAFF.

The rearrangement uses TRBV19 and TRBJ2-2; the D gene is possibly TRBD2 (6 bases). Germline CDR1 is LNHDA and CDR2 is SQIVND (reference sequence). Trimming took 5 bases from V and 5 from J, leaving 15 bases between them. The length of the CDR3 is 15 residues. The CDR3 DNA is TGTGCCAGTAGTCCGCGCGGGGCGGCAACCGGGGAGCTGTTTTTT. Its protein product is CASSPRGAATGELFF.

CDR3 coding DNA: TGTGCCAGCAGCTTATTTTACAGGGCAGACCCCGGCTATGGCTACACCTTC. This gives the protein CASSLFYRADPGYGYTF. This chain joins TRBV7-2 and TRBJ1-2; TRBD1 is a possible D gene (6 bases). This CDR3 contains 17 residues. CDR1 and CDR2 (germline): SGHTA, FQGNSA. V was pared by 2 bases and J by 4 bases, with 20 bases between.

This clone was observed a few times. The rearrangement uses TRBV4-1 and TRBJ1-5; no clear D gene. Germline CDR1 is MGHRA and CDR2 is YSYEKL. V dropped 4 bases and J dropped 5 bases, with 21 bases sitting between them. The CDR3 contains 17 residues. CDR3 nucleotide sequence: TGCGCCAGCAGCCGCCTATTTGTACGACGACAAGATCAGCCCCAGCATTTT. It encodes CASSRLFVRRQDQPQHF.

The rearrangement joins TRBV7-2 to TRBJ2-1; 8 bases line up with TRBD1. With V trimmed by 5 bases and J by 4 bases, 10 bases remained unmatched. CDR3 size: 16 residues. Germline assignment: CDR1 SGHTA and CDR2 FQGNSA. The CDR3, as DNA: TGTGCCAGCAGCAAAACCCCAGGACAGGGATACAATGAGCAGTTCTTC. Translating it yields CASSKTPGQGYNEQFF.

J is TRBJ2-1 and V is TRBV9, with TRBD1 matching over 7 bases. This CDR3 comprises 13 residues. The germline CDR1 and CDR2 sequences are SGDLS and YYNGEE. Unmatched junction bases numbered 4, after V lost 3 bases and J lost 7 bases. As DNA, the CDR3 is TGTGCCAGCAGCGAGGGACAGACAAATGAGCAGTTCTTC. It translates to CASSEGQTNEQFF.

The CDR3 nucleotides read TGTGCCAGCAGTGAAACCAGCGGGGGGCTGCCCTACAATGAGCAGTTCTTC. Translation: CASSETSGGLPYNEQFF. The chain joins TRBV6-1 to TRBJ2-1; 9 bases map to TRBD2. The CDR3 is made up of 17 amino acids. V lost 2 bases to trimming and J lost 2 bases; unmatched junction nucleotides: 7. Germline V gene data show CDR1 as MNHNS and CDR2 as SASEGT.

The V call is TRBV6-2 or TRBV6-3, the J call TRBJ1-1, with D unresolved. The CDR3 has 17 amino acids. V lost 0 bases and J 0 bases, leaving 14 bases between the germline ends. Germline values: CDR1 MNHEY, CDR2 SVGEGT. The CDR3: CASSYSKAEYMNTEAFF. The DNA for the CDR3 is TGTGCCAGCAGTTACTCGAAGGCGGAGTACATGAACACTGAAGCTTTCTTT.

The rearrangement uses TRBV18 and TRBJ2-5; TRBD1 might be the D (5 bases). The CDR3 extends over 12 amino acids. Trimming left V 2 bases short and J 5 bases short, with 6 bases between. Germline V lookup: CDR1 KGHSH, CDR2 LQKENI. The DNA for the CDR3 is TGTGCCAGCTCACCAGGGGCGGAGACCCAGTACTTC. Its protein is CASSPGAETQYF.

CDR3 sequence: CASSRKRGGWEDTQYF. In DNA form, the CDR3 reads TGTGCCAGCAGCCGGAAGCGGGGGGGCTGGGAAGATACGCAGTATTTT. This chain links TRBV3-1 (or the pseudogene TRBV3-2) with TRBJ2-3, with 10 bases fitting TRBD2. CDR3 size: 16 residues. Germline V gives CDR1 LGHDT, CDR2 YNNKEL (reference sequence). Germline trimming cut 4 bases from V and 5 bases from J; bases unmatched to any gene: 9.

The chain carries TRBV27 and TRBJ2-7; no clear D. V lost 5 bases to trimming and J lost 4 bases, with 18 bases between them. The CDR3 extends over 15 amino acids. Per germline, CDR1 MNHEY and CDR2 SMNVEV (reference sequence). The CDR3 is CASSPLPGSVYEQYF. In nucleotides, the CDR3 is TGTGCCAGCAGTCCATTACCAGGATCGGTGTACGAGCAGTACTTC.

V and J are TRBV19 and TRBJ2-2, with 8 bases aligning to TRBD1. With V trimmed by 5 bases and J by 6 bases, 8 bases remained unmatched. The length of the CDR3 is 15 residues. From germline, CDR1 is LNHDA and CDR2 SQIVND (reference sequence). The CDR3 nucleotides are TGTGCCAGTAGTCCGACTCCGACAGGGGCCGGGGAGCTGTTTTTT. Its translation: CASSPTPTGAGELFF.

CDR3 loop: CASSDQAAGTGKSPLHF. The CDR3 DNA sequence: TGTGCCAGCAGCGACCAAGCTGCCGGGACAGGGAAATCACCCCTCCACTTT. The chain links TRBV7-6 to TRBJ1-6, with 9 bases aligning to TRBD1. Losses at the gene ends were 5 bases for V and 10 bases for J; bases not matched to a gene: 15. CDR1 and CDR2 from the germline V gene are SGHVS and FNYEAQ. The CDR3 is made up of 17 amino acids.

This rearrangement joins TRBV5-4 to TRBJ2-7; a possible D gene is TRBD1 (6 bases). Trimming took 3 bases from V and 2 from J, leaving 6 bases between them. The CDR3 extends over 12 amino acids. The germline V gene has CDR1 SGHNT and CDR2 YYREEE (reference sequence). The DNA for the CDR3 is TGTGCCAGCAGCTCAGGGGCCTACGAGCAGTACTTC. Translated, it gives CASSSGAYEQYF.

The V and J genes are TRBV19 and TRBJ2-1, with 7 nucleotides matching TRBD2. The CDR3 contains 14 residues. Germline V gene lookup returns CDR1 LNHDA and CDR2 SQIVND (reference sequence). V lost 7 bases to trimming and J lost 3 bases; unmatched junction nucleotides: 6. This chain's CDR3 is CASNSGTIYNEQFF. The CDR3 nucleotides read TGTGCCAGTAACTCAGGGACTATCTACAATGAGCAGTTCTTC.

The rearrangement joins TRBV29-1 to TRBJ2-3; tentative D call: TRBD2 (5 bases). The CDR3 totals 13 residues. Trimming left V 3 bases short and J 2 bases short, with 9 bases between. Germline assignment: CDR1 SQVTM and CDR2 ANQGSEA. CDR3 coding DNA: TGCAGCGTTGATAGTGGACTCACAGATACGCAGTATTTT. Amino acid sequence: CSVDSGLTDTQYF.

The rearrangement joins TRBV12-3 or TRBV12-4 to TRBJ1-6; no clear D. Deletions cut 6 bases from V and 10 bases from J, with 10 bases between. The CDR3 extends over 12 amino acids. The CDR3: CASSGEESPLHF. The CDR3 bases are TGTGCCAGCAGCGGTGAAGAATCACCCCTCCACTTT.

This rearrangement joins TRBV18 to TRBJ2-7; maybe TRBD2 (5 bases). V gave up 0 bases and J gave up 5 bases, with 14 bases separating them. The germline V gene encodes CDR1 KGHSH and CDR2 LQKENI. This CDR3 has 15 amino acids. Here the CDR3 DNA reads TGTGCCAGCTCACCACCGTGGCCGGGATCGAACGAGCAGTACTTC. As protein: CASSPPWPGSNEQYF.

V usage is TRBV3-1 (or the pseudogene TRBV3-2) and J usage is TRBJ2-4; 8 bases are a match to TRBD1. The CDR3 loop spans 16 amino acids. V was pared by 3 bases and J by 1 base, with 5 bases of the junction left unmatched. Germline CDR1 and CDR2: LGHDT and YNNKEL (reference sequence). CDR3 DNA: TGTGCCAGCAGCCAGGGCCAGGGGGCGGCCAAAAACATTCAGTACTTC. This encodes CASSQGQGAAKNIQYF.

The genes are TRBV4-3 and TRBJ2-7; tentatively, D is TRBD2 (6 bases). This CDR3 is built from 16 residues. Trimming took off 0 bases at V and 5 bases at J, with 17 bases between the two ends. Germline V lookup: CDR1 LGHNA, CDR2 YSLEER. The CDR3 sequence is CASSQEISGVGDEQYF. The CDR3 nucleotides are TGCGCCAGCAGCCAAGAAATTTCGGGGGTCGGGGACGAGCAGTACTTC.